These 5 T cell receptor beta chains came from one sample sequenced in a study of blood T cell repertoires in COVID-19. Here immunoSEQ multiplex PCR was the method, and the copy in TCRdb shows in-frame clones only, minus some. The sample lists 95,000 to 110,000 clones, about four fifths seen once, with about 3.3% in the top ten. The sequenced sample consisted of peripheral blood. The receptors stem from a woman aged 80 or over with active or convalescent COVID-19.

The rearrangement joins TRBV7-3 to TRBJ2-5; D is possibly TRBD2 (5 bases). Trimming stripped 5 bases from V and 2 bases from J, with 9 bases between. Germline V lookup: CDR1 SGHTA, CDR2 FQGTGA. The CDR3 has 13 amino acids. CDR3 amino acids: CASSNGLQETQYF. The CDR3 DNA follows: TGTGCCAGCAGCAACGGACTTCAAGAGACCCAGTACTTC.

The genes are TRBV2 and TRBJ1-3, with D hard to call. With 9 bases removed from V and 2 bases from J, the gap between germline ends came to 11 bases. Germline values: CDR1 SNHLY, CDR2 FYNNEI. CDR3 size: 13 residues. The CDR3 reads CASNQHPGNTIYF. The CDR3 DNA follows: TGTGCCAGTAATCAACACCCTGGAAACACCATATATTTT. Together with reference TRBV2 and TRBJ1-3, the CDR3 gives the full variable domain: EPEVTQTPSHQVTQMGQEVILRCVPISNHLYFYWYRQILGQKVEFLVSFYNNEISEKSEIFDDQFSVERPDGSNFTLKIRSTKLEDSAMYFCASNQHPGNTIYFGEGSWLTVV.

The chain uses TRBV19 and TRBJ2-7; D is perhaps TRBD2 (6 bases). This CDR3 has 14 amino acids. The ends were cut back, 8 bases at V and 3 bases at J, with 17 bases in the middle. Per the germline V gene, CDR1 is LNHDA and CDR2 is SQIVND (reference sequence). CDR3 DNA: TGTGCCAGTTCGTCTGGGCCCGGGGGCTACGAGCAGTACTTC. Translating it yields CASSSGPGGYEQYF.

This chain uses TRBV28 with TRBJ2-7; 10 nucleotides match TRBD1. Per the germline V gene, CDR1 is MDHEN and CDR2 is SYDVKM. The CDR3 runs 14 residues. The V and J ends lost 6 bases and 5 bases, in that order; junction bases with no gene match: 7. Here the CDR3 reads CASRTGQGKHEQYF. For the CDR3, the DNA is TGTGCCAGCAGGACGGGACAGGGGAAACACGAGCAGTACTTC.

This clone showed up just once. This CDR3 is CASTDCPGTGTDSNQPQHF. CDR3 bases: TGCGCCAGCACCGATTGTCCCGGGACAGGGACCGATAGCAATCAGCCCCAGCATTTT. V gene TRBV10-1 combines with J gene TRBJ1-5, with 9 bases that match TRBD1. The CDR3 spans 19 residues. After removal of 7 bases from V and 0 bases from J, the junction contained 16 bases not matched to a gene. Looked up from germline, CDR1 is WNHNN and CDR2 is SYGVQD (reference sequence).